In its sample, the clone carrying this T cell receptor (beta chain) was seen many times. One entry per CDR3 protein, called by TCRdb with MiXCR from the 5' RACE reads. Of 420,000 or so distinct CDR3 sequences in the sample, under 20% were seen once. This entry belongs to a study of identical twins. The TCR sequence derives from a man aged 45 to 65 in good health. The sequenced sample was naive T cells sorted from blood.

The CDR3 region has the DNA TGCAGCGCTCTGCAGGGGGGAAACTACGAGCAGTACTTC. This gives the protein CSALQGGNYEQYF. The chain couples TRBV29-1 to TRBJ2-7; D possibly corresponds to TRBD1 (7 bases). V was cut by 7 bases and J by 3 bases, with 16 bases left in between. Per germline, CDR1 SQVTM and CDR2 ANQGSEA. The CDR3 runs 13 residues.